The 10 T cell receptor beta chains below come from one sample, sequenced in a study of T cell repertoires in cytomegalovirus infection. No cognate antigen is known for these TCRs. TCRdb used MiXCR to reprocess the reads, holding one entry per CDR3 protein. The sample holds 370,000 or so distinct CDR3 sequences, roughly 34% seen once. The sequenced sample was cultured PBMCs, obtained from culture after CMV antigen stimulation. These receptors came from a human donor in good health (CMV status not recorded). Some clones in this sample may be carry-over from other donors' samples.

The gene calls are TRBV24-1 and TRBJ1-5, with D unclear. Looked up from germline, CDR1 is KGHDR and CDR2 is SFDVKD. Trimming shortened V by 0 bases and J by 0 bases, and 2 bases separated the two germline ends. The CDR3 sequence is 14 residues long. CDR3: CATSDLLSNQPQHF. The CDR3 nucleotides are TGTGCCACCAGTGATTTGCTTAGCAATCAGCCCCAGCATTTT.

This clonotype was seen a handful of times. V gene TRBV19 combines with J gene TRBJ2-5, with D possibly called TRBD1 or TRBD2 (6 bases each). The germline CDR1 and CDR2 sequences are LNHDA and SQIVND (reference sequence). V gave up 7 bases and J gave up 1 base, with 10 bases separating them. The CDR3 extends over 13 amino acids. The CDR3 loop is CASTGATQETQYF. CDR3 DNA sequence: TGTGCCAGTACGGGGGCGACCCAAGAGACCCAGTACTTC.

This clonotype has just a few counts. The chain joins TRBV4-2 to TRBJ2-2; weak D call: TRBD2 (8 bases). V was cut by 4 bases and J by 7 bases, with 13 bases left in between. The CDR3 has 14 amino acids. Germline CDR1 and CDR2: LGHNA and YNFKEQ. Written as DNA, the CDR3 is TGTGCCAGCAGCCCGGGAGGGACAGTCGGGGAGCTGTTTTTT. Translated, it gives CASSPGGTVGELFF.

The CDR3 region has the DNA TGTGCCAGCAGCTCTACAGTGGACTATGGCTACACCTTC. It translates to CASSSTVDYGYTF. J is TRBJ1-2 and V is TRBV7-9; D uncertain. V was shortened by 4 bases and J by 3 bases, with 9 bases between the two germline ends. CDR3 length: 13 amino acids. Germline CDR1 SEHNR, CDR2 FQNEAQ (reference sequence).

At least ten counts were recorded for this clonotype. This chain links TRBV7-2 with TRBJ1-2; 11 bases agree with TRBD1. The CDR3 is 15 residues long. The trim removed 1 base at V and 4 bases at J, leaving 2 bases unmatched. Looked up from germline, CDR1 is SGHTA and CDR2 is FQGNSA. CDR3 amino acids: CASSLVGTGGYGYTF. In DNA form, the CDR3 reads TGTGCCAGCAGCTTAGTGGGGACAGGGGGCTATGGCTACACCTTC.

This clonotype was picked up a small number of times. This sequence joins TRBV10-3 and TRBJ1-2; no firm D call. V lost 7 bases to trimming and J lost 6 bases, with 9 bases between them. The germline V gene encodes CDR1 ENHRY and CDR2 SYGVKD. The CDR3 sequence is 11 residues long. The CDR3 DNA sequence: TGTGCCATCACGGACGGTAATGGCTACACCTTC. Protein: CAITDGNGYTF.

V gene TRBV7-2 combines with J gene TRBJ1-5; D call uncertain. CDR1 SGHTA and CDR2 FQGNSA come from the germline V gene. This CDR3 is 13 amino acids long. V was cut by 0 bases and J by 7 bases, with 7 bases left in between. DNA for the CDR3: TGTGCCAGCAGCTTAGCTAAGAGACAGCCCCAGCATTTT. Amino acids: CASSLAKRQPQHF.

V gene TRBV4-3 combines with J gene TRBJ2-1; TRBD1 aligns across 7 bases. The CDR3 loop spans 14 amino acids. Germline V lookup: CDR1 LGHNA, CDR2 YSLEER. The ends lost 1 base at V and 10 bases at J; junction bases unmatched: 7. CDR3 nucleotides: TGCGCCAGCAGCCAAGTCACAGGGGCGCGGGAGCAGTTCTTC. Translated: CASSQVTGAREQFF.

The rearrangement uses TRBV27 and TRBJ1-6; D is perhaps TRBD1 (6 bases). The CDR3 has 15 residues. CDR1 is MNHEY, CDR2 SMNVEV, per germline (reference sequence). Trimming took 2 bases from V and 7 from J, leaving 12 bases between them. The CDR3: CASSLVQGSNSPLHF. Here the CDR3 DNA reads TGTGCCAGCAGTTTAGTACAGGGATCCAATTCACCCCTCCACTTT.

The chain joins TRBV11-2 to TRBJ1-6; D may be TRBD1 (6 bases). This CDR3 is 16 amino acids long. The germline V gene has CDR1 SGHAT and CDR2 FQNNGV. Between the trimmed V and J ends, which lost 4 bases and 0 bases, there was a span of 10 bases. The CDR3 nucleotides are TGTGCCAGCAGCTCCGACAGGAGCTCCTATAATTCACCCCTCCACTTT. This gives the protein CASSSDRSSYNSPLHF.